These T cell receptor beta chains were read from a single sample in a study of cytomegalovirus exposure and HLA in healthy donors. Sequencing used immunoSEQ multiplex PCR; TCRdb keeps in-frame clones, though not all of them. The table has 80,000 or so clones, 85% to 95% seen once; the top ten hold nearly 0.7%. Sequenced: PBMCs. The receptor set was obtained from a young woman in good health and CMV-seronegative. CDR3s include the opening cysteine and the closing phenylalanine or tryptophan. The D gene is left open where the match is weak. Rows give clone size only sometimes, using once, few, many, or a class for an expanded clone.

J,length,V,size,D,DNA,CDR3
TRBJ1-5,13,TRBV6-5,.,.,TGTGCCAGCAGTTACTCCGTTAGTCAGCCCCAGCATTTT,CASSYSVSQPQHF
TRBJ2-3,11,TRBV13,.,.,TGTGCCAGCAGCTTAGTCGAGGCGCAGTATTTT,CASSLVEAQYF
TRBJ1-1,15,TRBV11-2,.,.,TGTGCCAGCAGCTTAGATGCGGGTATTGGCACTGAAGCTTTCTTT,CASSLDAGIGTEAFF
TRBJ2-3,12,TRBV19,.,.,TGTGCCAGTAGTGAGAGCACAGATACGCAGTATTTT,CASSESTDTQYF
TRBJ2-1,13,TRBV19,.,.,TGTGCCAGTAGTATAGTGGGCCACAATGAGCAGTTCTTC,CASSIVGHNEQFF
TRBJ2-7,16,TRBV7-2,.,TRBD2,TGTGCCAGCAGCTTAGCCAGCGGGATAGAAACCTACGAGCAGTACTTC,CASSLASGIETYEQYF
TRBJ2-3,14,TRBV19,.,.,TGTGCCAGTAGCCTCCCCGGGGTCACAGATACGCAGTATTTT,CASSLPGVTDTQYF
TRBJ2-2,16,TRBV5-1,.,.,TGCGCCAGCAGCTTCTGGGGCATTGGGAACACCGGGGAGCTGTTTTTT,CASSFWGIGNTGELFF
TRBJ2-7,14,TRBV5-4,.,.,TGTGCCAGCAGCTTGATCCAAGCGACCTACGAGCAGTACTTC,CASSLIQATYEQYF
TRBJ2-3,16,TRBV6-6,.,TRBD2,TGTGCCAGCAGTTACCCCCTAGCGGTCGAGGTAGATACGCAGTATTTT,CASSYPLAVEVDTQYF
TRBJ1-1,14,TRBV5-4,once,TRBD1,TGTGCCAGCAGCTTGGGCGGGACAGGGGTTCGAGCTTTCTTT,CASSLGGTGVRAFF
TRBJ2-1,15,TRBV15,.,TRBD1,TGTGCCACCAGCAGATCAACAGGGGCGGTCGATGAGCAGTTCTTC,CATSRSTGAVDEQFF
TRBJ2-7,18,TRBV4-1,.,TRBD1,TGCGCCAGCAGCCACCTCCCATCCAGGGGGCGGGTTTCCTACGAGCAGTACTTC,CASSHLPSRGRVSYEQYF
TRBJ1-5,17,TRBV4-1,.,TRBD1,TGCGCCAGCAGCCAAGAAGGGGGCGGCTATAGCAATCAGCCCCAGCATTTT,CASSQEGGGYSNQPQHF
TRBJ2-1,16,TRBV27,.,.,TGTGCCAGCAGTTTAGCGGGGACGACCTCCTACAATGAGCAGTTCTTC,CASSLAGTTSYNEQFF
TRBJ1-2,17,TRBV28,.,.,TGTGCCAGCAGTTTATCCAGAACTGGTCAGGCTCTCTATGGCTACACCTTC,CASSLSRTGQALYGYTF
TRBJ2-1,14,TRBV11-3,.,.,TGTGCCAGCAGCTTAGGTCCTAGCCGTGATGAGCAGTTCTTC,CASSLGPSRDEQFF
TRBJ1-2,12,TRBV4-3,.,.,TGCGCCAGCAGCCACCGTAACTATGGCTACACCTTC,CASSHRNYGYTF
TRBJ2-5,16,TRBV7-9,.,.,TGTGCCAGCAGCCCCCGGACACGTAGATACCAAGAGACCCAGTACTTC,CASSPRTRRYQETQYF
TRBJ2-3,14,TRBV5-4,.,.,TGTGCCAGCAGACAGTATTCGCGGGCAGATACGCAGTATTTT,CASRQYSRADTQYF
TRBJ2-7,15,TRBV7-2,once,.,TGTGCCAGCAGCTTCCAGGGGACCCTGGTGGTCGAGCAGTACTTC,CASSFQGTLVVEQYF
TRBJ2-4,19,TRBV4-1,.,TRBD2,TGCGCCAGCAGCCGCGGACTAGCGGGCACTCTAGCGGTCAAAAACATTCAGTACTTC,CASSRGLAGTLAVKNIQYF
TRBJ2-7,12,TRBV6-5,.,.,TGTGCTCGCCCCGGGGGCTCCTACGAGCAGTACTTC,CARPGGSYEQYF
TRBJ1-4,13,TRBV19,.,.,TGTGCCAGTAGTATTCTTGGCGGGACTCAACTGTTTTTT,CASSILGGTQLFF
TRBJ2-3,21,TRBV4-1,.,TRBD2,TGCGCCAGCAGCCAAGATCAAGGGGGGGTCGGACTAGCGGGACGCACAGATACGCAGTATTTT,CASSQDQGGVGLAGRTDTQYF
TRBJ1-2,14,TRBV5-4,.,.,TGTGCCAGCAGCTTGTTTGGGCCGCTCTATGGCTACACCTTC,CASSLFGPLYGYTF
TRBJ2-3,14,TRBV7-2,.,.,TGTGCCAGCCGGGTTGGGGGACTGGGAGATACGCAGTATTTT,CASRVGGLGDTQYF
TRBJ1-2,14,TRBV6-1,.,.,TGTGCCAGCAGTGCTCTCGGCAGGGTCTATGGCTACACCTTC,CASSALGRVYGYTF
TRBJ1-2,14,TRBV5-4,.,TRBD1,TGTGCCAGCAGCTACCAGGGACAGGACTATGGCTACACCTTC,CASSYQGQDYGYTF